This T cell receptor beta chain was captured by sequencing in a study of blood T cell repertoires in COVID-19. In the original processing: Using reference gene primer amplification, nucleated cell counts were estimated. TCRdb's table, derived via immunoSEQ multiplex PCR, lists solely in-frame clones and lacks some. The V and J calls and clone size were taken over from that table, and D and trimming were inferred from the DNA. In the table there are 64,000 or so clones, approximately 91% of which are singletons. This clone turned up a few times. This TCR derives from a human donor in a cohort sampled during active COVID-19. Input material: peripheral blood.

CDR3 in amino acids: CASSHARSPYEQYF. CDR3 sequence (DNA): TGTGCCAGCAGCCATGCCAGAAGTCCCTACGAGCAGTACTTC. The chain carries TRBV3-1 (or the pseudogene TRBV3-2) and TRBJ2-7; D gene unclear. With 3 bases removed from V and 2 bases from J, the gap between germline ends came to 11 bases. The germline V gene encodes CDR1 LGHDT and CDR2 YNNKEL (reference sequence). The CDR3 length is 14 residues.